This TCR beta chain was sequenced in a study of OX40 agonist ivuxolimab in advanced cancers. Overall study: Patients took ivuxolimab, an agonistic anti-OX40 (CD134) antibody. Those enrolled were less than 85% male, with a mean age of approximately 60 years and ages from about 20 to 80. Partial responses were observed in three patients, of whom one had hepatocellular carcinoma and two had cutaneous melanoma. Study findings and constraints: Fewer expanded clones were found on average in CD4+ than in CD8+ T cells.

Assay: immunoSEQ multiplex PCR; the TCRdb copy retains only in-frame clones and omits some. In the table there are about 82,000 clones, around four fifths of which are singletons. CDR3 size: 13 residues. Germline lookup yields CDR1 LGHNA and CDR2 YNFKEQ. Between the trimmed V and J ends, which lost 4 bases and 8 bases, there was a span of 14 bases. With regard to this clone: The antigen remains undetermined.

V is TRBV4-2 and J is TRBJ1-2, with D tentatively TRBD1 (5 bases). This TCR was sampled from an adult with an advanced solid tumor such as melanoma, head and neck, liver or kidney cancer. Sequenced here: CD4+ or CD8+ T cells sorted from blood, sampled in a trial of the OX40 agonist ivuxolimab. Here the CDR3 reads CASSRGTSGGYTF. The CDR3 DNA sequence: TGTGCCAGCAGCCGGGGGACTTCAGGGGGCTACACCTTC.